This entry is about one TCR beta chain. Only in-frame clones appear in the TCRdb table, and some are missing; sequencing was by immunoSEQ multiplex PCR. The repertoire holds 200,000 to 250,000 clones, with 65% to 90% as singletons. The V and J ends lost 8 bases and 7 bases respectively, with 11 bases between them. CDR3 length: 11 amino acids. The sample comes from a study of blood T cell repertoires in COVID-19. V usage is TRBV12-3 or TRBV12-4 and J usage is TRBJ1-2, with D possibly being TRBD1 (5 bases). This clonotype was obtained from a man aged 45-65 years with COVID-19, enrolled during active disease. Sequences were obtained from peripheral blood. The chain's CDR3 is CASLGPSGYTF. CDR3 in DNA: TGTGCCAGCCTGGGGCCAAGTGGCTACACCTTC.